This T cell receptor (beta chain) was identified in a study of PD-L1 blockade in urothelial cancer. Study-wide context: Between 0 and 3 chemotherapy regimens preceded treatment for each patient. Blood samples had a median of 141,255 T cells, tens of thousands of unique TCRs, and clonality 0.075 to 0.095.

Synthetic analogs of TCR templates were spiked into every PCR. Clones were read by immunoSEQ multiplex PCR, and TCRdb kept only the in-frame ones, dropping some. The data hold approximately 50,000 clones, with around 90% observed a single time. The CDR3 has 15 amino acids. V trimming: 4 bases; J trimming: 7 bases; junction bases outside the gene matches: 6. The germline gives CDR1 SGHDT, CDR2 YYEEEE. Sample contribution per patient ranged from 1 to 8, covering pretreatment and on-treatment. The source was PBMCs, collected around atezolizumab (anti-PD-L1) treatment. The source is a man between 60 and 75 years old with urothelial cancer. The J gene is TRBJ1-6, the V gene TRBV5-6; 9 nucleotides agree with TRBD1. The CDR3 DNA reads TGTGCCAGCAGCCCTAAAGGACAGGGGAATTCACCCCTCCACTTT. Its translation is CASSPKGQGNSPLHF.